These T cell receptor beta chains were read from a single sample in a study of blood T cell repertoires in COVID-19. Sequencing used immunoSEQ multiplex PCR; TCRdb keeps in-frame clones, though not all of them. The table has 43,000 or so clones, about 91% seen once; the top ten hold about 16%. The sequenced sample consisted of peripheral blood. Every receptor here comes from a man aged 60 to 75 with active COVID-19. Each CDR3 is given with its conserved first and last residue. A D gene is named only where the DNA matches it firmly. Size is omitted from some rows. Given values are once, few, many or a class for expanded clones.

clone_size,d_call,v_call,cdr3_length,j_call,cdr3_nt,cdr3_aa
.,TRBD2,TRBV4-3,19,TRBJ2-2,TGCGCCAGCAGCCAAGGCCTAGCGGGGGGGGCGATGACCCCCGGGGAGCTGTTTTTT,CASSQGLAGGAMTPGELFF
.,TRBD1,TRBV10-1,16,TRBJ2-1,TGCGCCAGCAGTGGAGGACAGGGGAGCTCCTACAATGAGCAGTTCTTC,CASSGGQGSSYNEQFF
.,.,TRBV3-1/TRBV3-2,17,TRBJ1-3,TGTGCCAGCAGCCAAGACTTCCTGGGGGCGACTGGAAACACCATATATTTT,CASSQDFLGATGNTIYF
.,TRBD1,TRBV29-1,13,TRBJ2-7,TGCAGCGTTGTAAGGGACAGCACCTACGAGCAGTACTTC,CSVVRDSTYEQYF
few,TRBD2,TRBV5-1,15,TRBJ2-1,TGCGCCAGCAGCTTGGCACTAGCGGGAGTGGGTGAGCAGTTCTTC,CASSLALAGVGEQFF
.,.,TRBV21-1,14,TRBJ2-5,TGTGCCAGCAGCAAAGCGGGGGGGGATGGGACCCAGTACTTC,CASSKAGGDGTQYF
.,.,TRBV5-1,14,TRBJ2-3,TGCGCCAGCAGCTCTTCGGGGGGCTCGGATACGCAGTATTTT,CASSSSGGSDTQYF
.,.,TRBV10-3,17,TRBJ2-1,TGTGCCATCAGTGAGCCCGCCGGGGAGGGGGATCACAATGAGCAGTTCTTC,CAISEPAGEGDHNEQFF
.,TRBD2,TRBV5-1,14,TRBJ2-3,TGCGCCAGCTGTCTAGCGGGAGTCAGAGATACGCAGTATTTT,CASCLAGVRDTQYF
.,TRBD1,TRBV19,12,TRBJ1-6,TGTGCCAGCCAGAAGGACAGGTCACCCCTCCACTTT,CASQKDRSPLHF
.,.,TRBV29-1,11,TRBJ1-2,TGCAGCGTTGACACAACCGCTGGCTACACCTTC,CSVDTTAGYTF
.,.,TRBV6-5,15,TRBJ2-1,TGTGCCAGCAGTTACGGAGAGGGCTCCTACAATGAGCAGTTCTTC,CASSYGEGSYNEQFF
.,TRBD1,TRBV11-2,16,TRBJ2-1,TGTGCCAGCAGCTTACTTTTTGGACAGGGGGACAATGAGCAGTTCTTC,CASSLLFGQGDNEQFF